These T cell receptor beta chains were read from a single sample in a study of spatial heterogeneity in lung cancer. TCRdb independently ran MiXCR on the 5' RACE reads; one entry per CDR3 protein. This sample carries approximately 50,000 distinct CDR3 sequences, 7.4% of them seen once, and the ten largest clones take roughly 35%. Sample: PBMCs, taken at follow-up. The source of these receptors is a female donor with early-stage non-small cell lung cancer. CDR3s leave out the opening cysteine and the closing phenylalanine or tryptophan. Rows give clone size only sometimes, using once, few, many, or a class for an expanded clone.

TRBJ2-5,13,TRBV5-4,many,ASSPAGAREETQY
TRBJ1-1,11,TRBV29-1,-,SASGQGATEAF
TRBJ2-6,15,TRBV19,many,ASTSGTAASGANVLT
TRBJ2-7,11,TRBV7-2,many,ASSRTGGYEQY
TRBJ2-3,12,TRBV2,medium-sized,ASSFSLAGDTQY
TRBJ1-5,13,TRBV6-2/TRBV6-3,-,ASSDSRYSNQPQH
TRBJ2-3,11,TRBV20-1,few,SIRTGGTDTQY
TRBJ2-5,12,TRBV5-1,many,ASSPEGRDETQY
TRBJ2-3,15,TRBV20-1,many,SARDPSGGAVSDTQY
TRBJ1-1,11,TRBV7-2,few,VSSLVSNTEAF
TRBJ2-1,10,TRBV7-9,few,ASSFSGNEQF
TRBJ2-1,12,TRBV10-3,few,ATGTGGLYNEQF
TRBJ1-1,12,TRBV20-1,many,SAPLHSRGAEAF
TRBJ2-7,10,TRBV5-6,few,ASSLGTAVQY
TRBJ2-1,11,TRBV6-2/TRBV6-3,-,ASRQTSLGEQF
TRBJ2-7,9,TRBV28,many,ASTHSYEQY
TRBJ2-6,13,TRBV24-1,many,AVGTGGAGANVLT
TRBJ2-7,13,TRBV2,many,ASSERQLSSYEQY
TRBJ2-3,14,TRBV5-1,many,ASSGTSGGARDTQY
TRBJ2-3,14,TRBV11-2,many,ASIFTGGLSTDTQY
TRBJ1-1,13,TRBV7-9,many,ASSLVLGGNTEAF
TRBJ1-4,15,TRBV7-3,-,ASSYQRRGHTNEKLF
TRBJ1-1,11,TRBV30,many,AWSVQGPRRAF
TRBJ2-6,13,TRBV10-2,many,ASSVRATGANVLT
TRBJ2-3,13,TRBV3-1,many,ASGTSGFGPDTQY
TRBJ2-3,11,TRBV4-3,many,ASSQDFSDTQY
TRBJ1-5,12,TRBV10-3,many,AISQGQLSQPQH
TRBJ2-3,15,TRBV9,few,ASSSHSGGAGTDTQY
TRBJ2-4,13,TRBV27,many,ASSFWQGTKNIQY
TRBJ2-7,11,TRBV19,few,ASSTGQGPEQY
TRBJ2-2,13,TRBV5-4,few,ASSYSGFNTGELF
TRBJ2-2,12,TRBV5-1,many,ASSSGQNTGELF
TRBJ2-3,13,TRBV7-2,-,ASSPRGGQADTQY
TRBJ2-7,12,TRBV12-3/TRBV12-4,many,ASSPGQGAYEQY
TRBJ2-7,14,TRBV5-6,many,ASSWLASGGTYEQY
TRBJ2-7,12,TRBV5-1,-,ASSWGTGGNEQY
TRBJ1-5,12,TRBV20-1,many,SAGDRGLNQPQH
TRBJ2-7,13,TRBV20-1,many,SAHRPGTGGSEQY
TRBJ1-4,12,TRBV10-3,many,AISESEGGRKLF
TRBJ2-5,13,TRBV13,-,ASSTSGTVQETQY